The rows below give T cell receptor beta chains drawn from one sample of a study of blood T cell repertoires in COVID-19. Only in-frame clones appear in the TCRdb table, and some are missing; sequencing was by immunoSEQ multiplex PCR. The table lists under 300,000 clones, about 91% of them singletons. Sequenced material: PBMCs or T cells enriched from blood (not recorded which). The receptors originated from a human donor in a cohort exposed to, infected with or recovered from COVID-19 (not recorded which). The donor label of this sample is uncertain. Both conserved end residues are part of each CDR3. D genes are given only for firm matches. Size is omitted from some rows. Given values are once, few, many or a class for expanded clones.

clone size | J gene | V gene | D gene | CDR3 length | CDR3 protein | CDR3 DNA
NA | TRBJ2-1 | TRBV2 | TRBD1 | 15 | CASSEGTASFREQFF | TGTGCCAGCAGTGAGGGGACAGCATCCTTCAGGGAGCAGTTCTTC
NA | TRBJ2-7 | TRBV4-1 | TRBD2 | 15 | CASSPFRGGTYEQYF | TGCGCCAGCAGCCCATTTCGGGGGGGGACCTACGAGCAGTACTTC
NA | TRBJ2-7 | TRBV6-5 | TRBD1 | 16 | CASSSPPRDRGGEQYF | TGTGCCAGCAGTTCTCCCCCACGGGACAGGGGAGGCGAGCAGTACTTC
NA | TRBJ1-1 | TRBV5-8 | TRBD1 | 17 | CASSLAGDRGVRGEAFF | TGTGCCAGCAGCTTAGCAGGGGACAGGGGGGTTCGTGGTGAAGCTTTCTTT
NA | TRBJ1-4 | TRBV6-1 | NA | 18 | CASSVLRVVSVSREKLFF | TGTGCCAGCAGTGTTCTCAGGGTTGTCTCCGTGTCGAGGGAAAAACTGTTTTTT
NA | TRBJ1-5 | TRBV19 | TRBD1 | 14 | CASSSGTDNQPQHF | TGTGCCAGTAGTTCAGGGACAGACAATCAGCCCCAGCATTTT
NA | TRBJ1-4 | TRBV30 | NA | 12 | CAWSVETPKLFF | TGTGCCTGGAGTGTGGAGACCCCCAAACTGTTTTTT
few | TRBJ2-1 | TRBV7-9 | TRBD2 | 16 | CASIPSGKLSYNEQFF | TGTGCCAGCATCCCTAGCGGGAAACTCTCCTACAATGAGCAGTTCTTC
NA | TRBJ2-3 | TRBV19 | TRBD2 | 16 | CASSIGTSGFTDTQYF | TGTGCCAGTAGTATAGGGACTAGCGGCTTCACAGATACGCAGTATTTT
NA | TRBJ2-5 | TRBV11-3 | NA | 13 | CASSRGYQETQYF | TGTGCCAGCAGCCGGGGGTACCAAGAGACCCAGTACTTC
NA | TRBJ1-3 | TRBV7-6 | NA | 17 | CASSLRWTAGSGNTIYF | TGTGCCAGCAGCTTAAGATGGACAGCCGGCTCTGGAAACACCATATATTTT
once | TRBJ2-4 | TRBV27 | NA | 15 | CASSLSVETGNIQYF | TGTGCCAGCAGTTTATCCGTCGAGACGGGTAACATTCAGTACTTC
NA | TRBJ2-2 | TRBV24-1 | TRBD1 | 14 | CATGGQGEYGELFF | TGTGCCACCGGGGGACAGGGGGAATACGGGGAGCTGTTTTTT
NA | TRBJ2-2 | TRBV19 | NA | 15 | CASSIVSAGAVELFF | TGTGCCAGTAGTATTGTATCGGCGGGGGCGGTGGAGCTGTTTTTT
NA | TRBJ1-1 | TRBV10-3 | TRBD1 | 12 | CAIRTGDTEAFF | TGTGCCATCAGGACAGGGGACACTGAAGCTTTCTTT
NA | TRBJ1-5 | TRBV19 | TRBD1 | 17 | CASSLAPGQGANQPQHF | TGTGCCAGTAGCCTAGCCCCGGGACAGGGGGCGAATCAGCCCCAGCATTTT
NA | TRBJ1-5 | TRBV5-6 | NA | 14 | CASSLAGRGQPQHF | TGTGCCAGCAGCTTGGCCGGCCGAGGTCAGCCCCAGCATTTT
NA | TRBJ2-6 | TRBV30 | NA | 14 | CAWSGAAGANVLTF | TGTGCCTGGAGTGGGGCTGCTGGGGCCAACGTCCTGACTTTC
NA | TRBJ1-4 | TRBV5-8 | NA | 16 | CASSPRSTATNEKLFF | TGTGCCAGCAGCCCGCGGAGTACTGCAACTAATGAAAAACTGTTTTTT
once | TRBJ1-2 | TRBV27 | TRBD1 | 13 | CASSLGQAYGYTF | TGTGCCAGCAGTTTAGGACAGGCCTATGGCTACACCTTC
once | TRBJ2-2 | TRBV19 | NA | 14 | CASSISGNTGELFF | TGTGCCAGTAGTATCTCGGGTAATACCGGGGAGCTGTTTTTT
once | TRBJ2-3 | TRBV24-1 | TRBD2 | 18 | CATSDMTSGGASQDTQYF | TGTGCCACCAGTGATATGACTAGCGGGGGGGCAAGTCAGGATACGCAGTATTTT
NA | TRBJ1-4 | TRBV3-1/TRBV3-2 | NA | 17 | CASSQDKRGGGDEKLFF | TGTGCCAGCAGCCAAGATAAGAGGGGAGGCGGAGATGAAAAACTGTTTTTT
NA | TRBJ2-2 | TRBV2 | TRBD2 | 18 | CASSDGASGGAVAGELFF | TGTGCCAGCAGTGATGGGGCTAGCGGGGGGGCGGTGGCCGGGGAGCTGTTTTTT
NA | TRBJ1-6 | TRBV30 | NA | 13 | CAGAPDSTIPLHF | TGTGCCGGAGCGCCGGACAGCACAATCCCCCTCCACTTT
NA | TRBJ1-1 | TRBV29-1 | NA | 13 | CSCVVFGNTEAFF | TGCAGCTGCGTTGTTTTCGGGAACACTGAAGCTTTCTTT